This T cell receptor beta chain was retrieved from a study of regulatory T cells in long-lasting Graves disease. Construction of the TCR beta libraries employed iRepertoire HTBI primers in conjunction with Arm-PCR of CDR3 regions. TCRdb ran MiXCR on the multiplex PCR reads and lists one entry per CDR3 protein. Among 400,000 to 500,000 distinct CDR3 sequences listed, about 17% were seen once. Findings and limits, study-wide: It is possible that accuracy was reduced by the small size of the sample.

As for time point: newly diagnosed GD, antithyroid drugs for less than 3 months. From PBMCs, RNA was extracted and then used to make the TCR library. As to this clonotype: What it binds is unknown.

This sample was shared with a second study, whose subject was T cells in Graves' hyperthyroidism and ophthalmopathy. In that study: The study used the HTBI primer set for a first-round RT-PCR of the TCR CDR3.

Specimen: peripheral blood mononuclear cells (PBMCs), collected at new diagnosis, from a patient treated with antithyroid drugs. The clonotype originates from a young woman with Graves disease.

Written as DNA, the CDR3 is TGCGCCAGCAGCTTTTTGGGGAACTACGAGCAGTACTTC. This encodes CASSFLGNYEQYF. V gene TRBV5-1 combines with J gene TRBJ2-7; D uncertain. V lost 2 bases to trimming and J lost 3 bases, with 9 bases between them. From germline, CDR1 is SGHRS and CDR2 YFSETQ. There are 13 residues in the CDR3.